The subject of this entry is one TCR beta chain. Its target is not known. This entry belongs to a study of Ad26.COV2.S vaccination and SARS-CoV-2 variants. Whole-study context: Donor was assigned to the Ad26.COV2.S arm of trial COV1001. Ad26.COV2.S given intramuscularly, once or twice 56 days apart.

Sequencing was performed with immunoSEQ multiplex PCR; in TCRdb, only in-frame clones are kept and a portion is missing. The data hold under 300,000 clones, with roughly nine tenths observed a single time. Treatment noted: 15 to 20 received Ad26.COV2.S at low or high dose, single or two shots; roughly 5 received placebo; per-sample allocation not given. It was on day 63 after the first vaccine or placebo injection that samples were taken. It was an adult aged 18-55 years in Boston who was the donor. Findings of the study overall: The placebo group had lower spike-specific TCR breadth than the vaccine recipients did.

The starting material was peripheral blood, obtained in a trial of Ad26.COV2.S vaccine versus placebo. This TCR was recovered from a person aged 18-60 years who received the Ad26.COV2.S COVID-19 vaccine or a placebo.

The CDR3 nucleotides are TGTGCCAGCAGCCTTACGTACAGGGGAGACTACGAGCAGTACTTC. The encoded protein is CASSLTYRGDYEQYF. The chain joins TRBV11-2 to TRBJ2-7; 7 nucleotides agree with TRBD1. V lost 5 bases, J lost 3 bases, and 10 bases stayed unmatched. The CDR3 is 15 residues long. Germline loops: CDR1 SGHAT, CDR2 FQNNGV.